The sample holds one count of the clone carrying this TCR beta chain. This specimen belongs to a study of blood T cell repertoires in COVID-19. For the study at large: The study drew acute and convalescent COVID-19 samples from the United States, Italy and Spain. T cells, B-cell-depleted T cells, or PBMCs supplied cDNA or gDNA.

Per the authors' pipeline: From reference gene primer amplification, estimates of nucleated cell counts were derived. Sequencing was performed with immunoSEQ multiplex PCR; in TCRdb, only in-frame clones are kept and a portion is missing. That table supplies the V and J calls and clone size; D and trimming were determined from the DNA. The sample consists of 80,000 to 100,000 clones, roughly 84% of them appearing once. The V segment lost 6 bases and the J segment 9 bases; nucleotides outside the gene matches: 18. Germline CDR1 is KGHSH and CDR2 is LQKENI. The CDR3 sequence is 16 residues long. The sample consisted of peripheral blood. The chain uses TRBV18 and TRBJ1-2, with 8 bases identical to TRBD1. The receptor was derived from a woman aged 55-70 years in a cohort sampled during active or convalescent COVID-19. CDR3 nucleotide sequence: TGTGCCAGCTCCCTAGACAGGGGCCCCTACCTCGGCAGCTACACCTTC. It yields the protein CASSLDRGPYLGSYTF.